A selection of T cell receptor beta chains follows, all from one sample in a study of T cells in Graves' hyperthyroidism and ophthalmopathy. TCRdb recomputed calls from the multiplex PCR reads with MiXCR, one row per CDR3 protein. The data hold hundreds of thousands of distinct CDR3 sequences, with roughly 40% observed a single time. Material: blood. The receptors here all came from a young man with Graves' hyperthyroidism. CDR3s include the opening cysteine and the closing phenylalanine or tryptophan. A D gene is named only where the DNA matches it firmly. Clone size, where shown, is once, few, many, or a class for clones that have expanded.

d_call	clone_size	v_call	j_call	cdr3_aa	cdr3_nt
-	few	TRBV5-1	TRBJ2-5	CASSLGQGGRVETQYF	TGCGCCAGCAGCTTGGGACAGGGCGGGAGAGTGGAGACCCAGTACTTC
-	many	TRBV7-3	TRBJ2-7	CASSFPGDAYEQYF	TGTGCCAGCAGCTTCCCAGGGGATGCCTACGAGCAGTACTTC
-	-	TRBV9	TRBJ2-7	CASSSGGTPYEQYF	TGTGCCAGCAGCTCGGGCGGGACACCATACGAGCAGTACTTC
-	many	TRBV7-2	TRBJ1-4	CASSPRGQEKLFF	TGTGCCAGCAGCCCTCGAGGGCAGGAAAAACTGTTTTTT
-	-	TRBV7-2	TRBJ1-3	CASSLGSGVGNTIYF	TGTGCCAGCAGCTTGGGCTCGGGGGTCGGAAACACCATATATTTT
-	many	TRBV7-9	TRBJ2-5	CASSLDWGGETQYF	TGTGCCAGCAGCTTAGACTGGGGTGGGGAGACCCAGTACTTC
TRBD1	-	TRBV6-1	TRBJ1-6	CASGDRESPLHF	TGTGCCAGCGGTGACAGGGAGTCACCCCTCCACTTT
-	many	TRBV10-2	TRBJ1-5	CASSRPSAIGDQPQHF	TGCGCCAGCAGTCGTCCCTCGGCCATCGGAGACCAGCCCCAGCATTTT
-	few	TRBV20-1	TRBJ2-5	CSARAGTGKETQYF	TGCAGTGCTAGAGCAGGGACTGGGAAGGAGACCCAGTACTTC
TRBD2	-	TRBV5-5	TRBJ2-7	CASSLLVSGGPVGEQYF	TGTGCCAGCAGCTTGCTGGTGTCGGGAGGGCCGGTCGGCGAGCAGTACTTC
-	few	TRBV7-9	TRBJ1-1	CASKPSGSTEAFF	TGTGCCAGCAAGCCCTCGGGTTCTACTGAAGCTTTCTTT
-	-	TRBV7-2	TRBJ2-7	CASRKTGRSYEQYF	TGTGCCAGCAGAAAAACCGGAAGGAGCTACGAGCAGTACTTC
TRBD1	-	TRBV10-3	TRBJ1-2	CAISPGQGGGYTF	TGTGCCATCAGTCCGGGACAGGGCGGTGGCTACACCTTC
TRBD1	-	TRBV6-2/TRBV6-3	TRBJ2-7	CASSKGALAYEQYF	TGTGCCAGCAGCAAGGGGGCCCTTGCCTACGAGCAGTACTTC
-	-	TRBV4-1	TRBJ2-3	CASSPSGYTDTQYF	TGCGCCAGCAGCCCGAGCGGGTACACAGATACGCAGTATTTT
-	many	TRBV7-6	TRBJ2-2	CASGTGELFF	TGTGCCAGCGGCACCGGGGAGCTGTTTTTT
TRBD1	-	TRBV5-5	TRBJ2-5	CASSGQGYETQYF	TGTGCCAGCAGCGGACAGGGGTACGAGACCCAGTACTTC
TRBD2	many	TRBV7-8	TRBJ2-7	CASSLEGGISYEQYF	TGTGCCAGCAGCTTAGAGGGAGGGATCTCCTACGAGCAGTACTTC
TRBD1	-	TRBV5-1	TRBJ2-5	CASSRTSGQTTQYF	TGCGCCAGCAGCCGAACCTCGGGACAGACTACCCAGTACTTC
TRBD2	-	TRBV4-1	TRBJ2-7	CASSQEEGLALYEQYF	TGTGCCAGCAGCCAAGAGGAGGGACTAGCCCTTTACGAGCAGTACTTC
-	many	TRBV2	TRBJ1-1	CASSGAYEAFF	TGTGCCAGCAGTGGTGCTTACGAAGCTTTCTTT
-	many	TRBV7-9	TRBJ1-2	CASSLVAVDVYGYTF	TGTGCCAGCAGCTTAGTGGCAGTTGACGTCTATGGCTACACCTTC
-	-	TRBV4-2	TRBJ2-7	CASSQAWGLEQYF	TGTGCCAGCAGCCAAGCGTGGGGGCTCGAGCAGTACTTC
-	few	TRBV6-5	TRBJ1-6	CASSPSVFAGAGNSPLHF	TGTGCCAGCAGCCCCAGTGTATTCGCGGGGGCTGGGAATTCACCCCTCCACTTT
-	many	TRBV7-9	TRBJ2-7	CASSLDTHSPYEQYF	TGTGCCAGCAGCTTGGACACTCATAGCCCGTACGAGCAGTACTTC
-	-	TRBV4-1	TRBJ2-2	CASSQGAALFF	TGCGCCAGCAGCCAAGGAGCTGCTCTGTTTTTT
-	few	TRBV6-5	TRBJ1-6	CASSYSSLGDGSPLHF	TGTGCCAGCAGTTACTCGAGCCTGGGAGACGGATCACCCCTCCACTTT
TRBD2	-	TRBV6-1	TRBJ2-7	CASSLDPSGGSYEQYF	TGTGCCAGCAGCTTGGACCCTAGCGGGGGGTCCTACGAGCAGTACTTC
-	many	TRBV11-2	TRBJ2-7	CASSPPRDRYEQYF	TGTGCCAGCAGCCCTCCCAGGGATAGGTACGAGCAGTACTTC
TRBD1	-	TRBV25-1	TRBJ2-2	CASSEFYRGRSTGELFF	TGTGCCAGCAGTGAATTTTATAGGGGGCGCAGCACCGGGGAGCTGTTTTTT
TRBD2	many	TRBV7-3	TRBJ2-5	CASSSTGTSGETQYF	TGTGCCAGCAGCTCTACAGGGACTAGCGGAGAGACCCAGTACTTC
TRBD2	once	TRBV5-5	TRBJ2-7	CASSPRTSGRAREQYF	TGTGCCAGCAGCCCCCGGACTAGCGGGAGGGCCCGCGAGCAGTACTTC
-	once	TRBV7-8	TRBJ2-5	CASIASAGQETQYF	TGTGCCAGCATTGCCTCGGCGGGGCAAGAGACCCAGTACTTC
-	once	TRBV20-1	TRBJ1-1	CSVKTLNTEAFF	TGCAGTGTAAAGACATTGAACACTGAAGCTTTCTTT
-	-	TRBV29-1	TRBJ2-5	CSVADSRQETQYF	TGCAGCGTCGCAGACTCCCGCCAAGAGACCCAGTACTTC
-	few	TRBV5-1	TRBJ2-7	CASSLESDSYEQYF	TGCGCCAGCAGCTTGGAGAGCGACTCCTACGAGCAGTACTTC
-	few	TRBV14	TRBJ2-5	CASSQDLRARGETQYF	TGTGCCAGCAGCCAAGACCTGCGGGCCAGGGGAGAGACCCAGTACTTC
TRBD1	-	TRBV4-2	TRBJ1-5	CASSPTGTEDQPQHF	TGTGCCAGCAGCCCGACCGGGACAGAGGATCAGCCCCAGCATTTT
-	-	TRBV7-2	TRBJ1-2	CASSRALQGRRNYGYTF	TGTGCCAGCAGCCGAGCCCTACAGGGACGGAGAAACTATGGCTACACCTTC
-	many	TRBV6-5	TRBJ1-5	CASSYGQNQPQHF	TGTGCCAGCAGCTACGGCCAGAATCAGCCCCAGCATTTT
-	-	TRBV29-1	TRBJ2-3	CSVTGALDTQYF	TGCAGCGTTACCGGGGCCCTGGATACGCAGTATTTT
-	-	TRBV4-1	TRBJ1-1	CASSQDRDTQAFF	TGCGCCAGCAGCCAAGACCGGGACACGCAAGCTTTCTTT